This TCR beta chain was retrieved from a study of beta chain features in type 1 diabetes. Post-sort purity exceeded 95% for all sorted populations. The sequenced template was cDNA made from the entire isolated RNA. Measured with immunoSEQ multiplex PCR; TCRdb has only the in-frame clones, and not every one. There are around 240,000 clones in the sample; about 63% occur only once, and roughly 0.048% lies in the top ten. J was trimmed by 7 bases and V by 6 bases; bases with no gene match: 8. Looked up from germline, CDR1 is SQVTM and CDR2 is ANQGSEA. The CDR3 totals 12 residues. The clonotype originates from a man aged 25-40 years in good health. The chain employs TRBV29-1 and TRBJ1-2; 7 bases fit TRBD1. The sequencing sample was made of naive CD4+ T cells from blood. The CDR3 sequence is CSVDRVRGGYTF. In DNA form, the CDR3 reads TGCAGCGTCGACAGGGTCCGGGGTGGCTACACCTTC.